The 21 T cell receptor beta chains in this list originate from one sample, sequenced in a study of blood T cell repertoires in COVID-19. Measured with immunoSEQ multiplex PCR; TCRdb has only the in-frame clones, and not every one. The sample has around 250,000 clones; 84% are singletons. Input material: peripheral blood. The source is a human donor in a cohort sampled during active COVID-19.

In DNA form, the CDR3 reads TGTGCCAGCAGCTTAGGACAGGAGAGCAATCAGCCCCAGCATTTT. It translates to CASSLGQESNQPQHF. V is TRBV7-8 and J is TRBJ1-5, with TRBD1 as a possible D gene (6 bases). The ends were cut back, 1 base at V and 1 base at J, with 8 bases in the middle. The CDR3 extends over 15 amino acids. Germline lookup yields CDR1 SGHVS and CDR2 FQNEAQ.

This clone was counted a few times. The chain combines TRBV5-8 with TRBJ2-3; 12 positions match TRBD2. The length of the CDR3 is 17 residues. Germline-derived CDR1 and CDR2 are SGHTS and YDEGEE. J gave up 2 bases and V 2 bases, and 6 bases lay outside the gene matches. The CDR3 DNA sequence: TGTGCCAGCAGCTTCCGACTAGCGGGGGTGGACACAGATACGCAGTATTTT. Translation: CASSFRLAGVDTDTQYF.

This chain links TRBV24-1 with TRBJ2-3; D remains ambiguous. There are 15 residues in the CDR3. V dropped 4 bases and J dropped 2 bases, with 12 bases sitting between them. Germline lookup yields CDR1 KGHDR and CDR2 SFDVKD. The CDR3: CATSDPTHPTDTQYF. For the CDR3, the DNA is TGTGCCACCAGTGACCCCACTCACCCCACAGATACGCAGTATTTT.

The V gene is TRBV29-1, the J gene TRBJ1-1; the match to TRBD1 covers 10 bases. The trim removed 6 bases at V and 4 bases at J, leaving 5 bases unmatched. This CDR3 region has 13 residues. Germline CDR1 reads SQVTM; CDR2 reads ANQGSEA. The CDR3: CSVDRGSGTEAFF. As DNA, the CDR3 is TGCAGCGTGGACAGGGGGTCGGGCACTGAAGCTTTCTTT.

The chain employs TRBV14 and TRBJ2-3; 10 positions agree with TRBD2. This CDR3 is 19 amino acids long. Germline loops: CDR1 SGHDN, CDR2 FVKESK. V was clipped by 0 bases and J by 5 bases; unmatched bases: 14. This CDR3 is CASSQDSWLAGVSQDTQYF. In nucleotides, the CDR3 is TGTGCCAGCAGCCAAGATTCTTGGCTAGCGGGAGTGAGCCAAGATACGCAGTATTTT. Together with reference TRBV14 and TRBJ2-3, the CDR3 gives the full variable domain: EAGVTQFPSHSVIEKGQTVTLRCDPISGHDNLYWYRRVMGKEIKFLLHFVKESKQDESGMPNNRFLAERTGGTYSTLKVQPAELEDSGVYFCASSQDSWLAGVSQDTQYFGPGTRLTVL.

The rearrangement uses TRBV5-6 and TRBJ2-2, with TRBD2 matching 7 bases. This CDR3 comprises 19 residues. Per the germline V gene, CDR1 is SGHDT and CDR2 is YYEEEE. J lost 6 bases, V lost 3 bases, and 20 bases had no gene match. CDR3 bases: TGTGCCAGCAGCTCCCTAAGATTAAGGACTAGAGCAGGCGCCGGGGAGCTGTTTTTT. Protein sequence: CASSSLRLRTRAGAGELFF.

The chain couples TRBV19 to TRBJ1-5; D gene uncertain. V lost 6 bases and J 1 base, leaving 13 bases between the germline ends. The CDR3 runs 15 residues. The germline gives CDR1 LNHDA, CDR2 SQIVND (reference sequence). DNA of the CDR3: TGTGCCAGTAGCGCCGTGGCCCGCAGCAATCAGCCCCAGCATTTT. Its protein is CASSAVARSNQPQHF.

This sequence joins TRBV19 and TRBJ2-1; TRBD2 matches 7 bases. Germline CDR1 and CDR2: LNHDA and SQIVND (reference sequence). Germline trimming cut 2 bases from V and 0 bases from J; bases unmatched to any gene: 7. CDR3 size: 17 residues. The chain's CDR3 is CASSITAGVSSYNEQFF. CDR3 coding DNA: TGTGCCAGTAGTATAACGGCGGGAGTTAGCTCCTACAATGAGCAGTTCTTC.

The sample holds one count of this clone. V gene TRBV15 combines with J gene TRBJ2-6; TRBD2 agrees at 7 bases. V lost 3 bases to trimming and J lost 4 bases; unmatched junction nucleotides: 9. CDR3 size: 17 residues. Germline assignment: CDR1 LNHNV and CDR2 YYDKDF (reference sequence). CDR3 in amino acids: CATSSWGGSTGANVLTF. The CDR3 DNA is TGTGCCACCAGCAGTTGGGGGGGGTCCACCGGGGCCAACGTCCTGACTTTC.

This chain joins TRBV7-6 and TRBJ2-5, with 10 bases identical to TRBD1. Germline CDR1 SGHVS, CDR2 FNYEAQ. The V gene end was trimmed by 5 bases and the J gene end by 5 bases; junction bases not matched to a gene: 5. There are 14 residues in the CDR3. This CDR3 reads CASSLPGQGETQYF. The CDR3 nucleotides are TGTGCCAGCAGCCTTCCGGGACAGGGGGAGACCCAGTACTTC.

V usage is TRBV28 and J usage is TRBJ2-5; D is perhaps TRBD1 (7 bases). Germline lookup yields CDR1 MDHEN and CDR2 SYDVKM. With 5 bases removed from V and 3 bases from J, the gap between germline ends came to 16 bases. The CDR3 totals 15 residues. The CDR3 DNA is TGTGCCAGCAGTCCCAGGGGGGAACGAGAAGAGACCCAGTACTTC. Encoded protein: CASSPRGEREETQYF.

The J gene is TRBJ2-3, the V gene TRBV7-8; no reliable D call. In germline, CDR1 is SGHVS, CDR2 FQNEAQ. The CDR3 is 14 residues long. V was pared by 1 base and J by 0 bases, with 5 bases between. The CDR3: CASSLGSSTDTQYF. In nucleotides, the CDR3 is TGTGCCAGCAGCTTAGGTTCTAGCACAGATACGCAGTATTTT.

This sequence joins TRBV11-2 and TRBJ2-5; D unresolved. Germline V CDR1 and CDR2: SGHAT, FQNNGV. The CDR3 extends over 15 amino acids. Trimming left V 1 base short and J 4 bases short, with 13 bases between. The CDR3 spells CASSLGSSAAETQYF. In DNA form, the CDR3 reads TGTGCCAGCAGCTTAGGATCCTCGGCGGCAGAGACCCAGTACTTC.

This clone was found a few times. The chain is built from TRBV7-9 and TRBJ2-3; TRBD1 might be the D (5 bases). Germline V gives CDR1 SEHNR, CDR2 FQNEAQ (reference sequence). The V gene lost 5 bases and the J gene lost 4 bases, with 19 bases spanning the gap. CDR3 length: 16 residues. The CDR3 reads CASSTRTQTLADTQYF. The DNA of the CDR3 is TGTGCCAGCAGCACCCGGACACAAACTCTTGCAGATACGCAGTATTTT.

This chain joins TRBV19 and TRBJ1-5, with a possible D match to TRBD1 (5 bases). Trimming pared 3 bases from V and 6 bases from J, leaving 15 bases between. The CDR3 has 15 residues. Germline lookup yields CDR1 LNHDA and CDR2 SQIVND (reference sequence). CDR3 sequence reads: CASSMELAGSQPQHF. CDR3 coding DNA: TGTGCCAGTAGTATGGAGTTGGCAGGGTCTCAGCCCCAGCATTTT.

This clone was recorded once. The chain employs TRBV27 and TRBJ1-4; D may be TRBD1 (5 bases). This CDR3 is built from 13 residues. Germline V gene lookup returns CDR1 MNHEY and CDR2 SMNVEV (reference sequence). V lost 6 bases, J lost 11 bases, and 16 bases lay in between. The CDR3 bases are TGTGCCAGCAGCCCTACCTGGAAGGGGAAACTGTTTTTT. It encodes CASSPTWKGKLFF.

The chain carries TRBV11-2 and TRBJ2-1; 7 bases are shared with TRBD1. Germline CDR1 SGHAT, CDR2 FQNNGV. V dropped 4 bases and J dropped 6; count of bases not matched to a gene: 6. The CDR3 is 14 residues long. CDR3 sequence (DNA): TGTGCCAGCAGCTCAATTAGACAGGGCAATGAGCAGTTCTTC. Protein: CASSSIRQGNEQFF.

The chain is built from TRBV5-1 and TRBJ1-5; possible D gene TRBD1, 5 bases. Looked up from germline, CDR1 is SGHRS and CDR2 is YFSETQ. There are 15 residues in the CDR3. V was cut by 0 bases and J by 1 base, with 8 bases left in between. The CDR3 DNA reads as TGCGCCAGCAGCTTGGTTCCAGGGAGCAATCAGCCCCAGCATTTT. It translates to CASSLVPGSNQPQHF.

The CDR3 nucleotides read TGTGCCAGCTCAGTACAGGGGGCCGAGCAGTACTTC. It is translated as CASSVQGAEQYF. The chain links TRBV18 to TRBJ2-7; 9 nucleotides line up with TRBD1. Germline lookup yields CDR1 KGHSH and CDR2 LQKENI. Trimming at V came to 5 bases and at J to 6 bases, leaving 2 bases not matched to a gene. This CDR3 contains 12 residues.

V is TRBV29-1 and J is TRBJ2-1; no clear D gene. V dropped 3 bases and J dropped 0 bases, with 6 bases sitting between them. CDR1 and CDR2 from the germline V gene are SQVTM and ANQGSEA. CDR3 length equals 13 residues. Here the CDR3 DNA reads TGCAGCGTTGACACGAGCTCCTACAATGAGCAGTTCTTC. It encodes CSVDTSSYNEQFF.

The CDR3 here is CASRAGQGNDEQYF. The CDR3 DNA is TGTGCCAGCAGGGCGGGACAGGGGAACGACGAGCAGTACTTC. J is TRBJ2-7 and V is TRBV27; 10 bases match TRBD1. The CDR3 extends over 14 amino acids. With V trimmed by 6 bases and J by 5 bases, 7 bases remained unmatched. Germline-derived CDR1 and CDR2 are MNHEY and SMNVEV (reference sequence).